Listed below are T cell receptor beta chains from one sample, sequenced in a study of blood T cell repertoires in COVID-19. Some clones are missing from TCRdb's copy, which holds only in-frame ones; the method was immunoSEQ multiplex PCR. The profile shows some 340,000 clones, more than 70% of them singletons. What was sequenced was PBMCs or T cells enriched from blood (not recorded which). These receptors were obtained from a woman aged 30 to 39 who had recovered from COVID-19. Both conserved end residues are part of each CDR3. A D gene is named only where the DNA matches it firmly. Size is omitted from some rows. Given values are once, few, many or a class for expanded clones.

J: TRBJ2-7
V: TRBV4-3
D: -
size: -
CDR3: CASSQRRGWYEQYF
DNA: TGCGCCAGCAGCCAAAGAAGGGGTTGGTACGAGCAGTACTTC

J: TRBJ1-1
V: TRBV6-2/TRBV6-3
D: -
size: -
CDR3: CASSLLPDRISTEAFF
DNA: TGTGCCAGCAGCCTATTACCCGACAGGATCTCTACTGAAGCTTTCTTT

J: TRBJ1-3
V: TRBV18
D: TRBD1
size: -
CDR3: CASSPMTGGFSSGNTIYF
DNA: TGTGCCAGCTCACCGATGACAGGGGGCTTTTCATCTGGAAACACCATATATTTT

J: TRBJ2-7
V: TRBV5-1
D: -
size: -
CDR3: CASSVGTLNYEQYF
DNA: TGCGCCAGCAGCGTCGGGACATTGAACTACGAGCAGTACTTC

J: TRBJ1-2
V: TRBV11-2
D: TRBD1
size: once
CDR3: CASSLGRGPLEGYTF
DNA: TGTGCCAGCAGCTTGGGCAGGGGGCCACTGGAAGGCTACACCTTC

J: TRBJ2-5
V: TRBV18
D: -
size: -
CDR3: CASSPASGSETQYF
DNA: TGTGCCAGCTCACCGGCTTCCGGGTCAGAGACCCAGTACTTC

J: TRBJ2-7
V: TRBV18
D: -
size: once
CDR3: CASSPPGPYEQYF
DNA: TGTGCCAGCTCACCCCCCGGTCCCTACGAGCAGTACTTC

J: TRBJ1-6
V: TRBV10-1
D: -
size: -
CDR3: CASSGGQIGNSPLHF
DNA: TGCGCCAGCAGTGGTGGACAGATAGGAAATTCACCCCTCCACTTT

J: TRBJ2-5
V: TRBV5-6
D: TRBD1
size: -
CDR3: CASSPGTGTVETQYF
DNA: TGTGCCAGCAGCCCCGGGACAGGGACAGTGGAGACCCAGTACTTC

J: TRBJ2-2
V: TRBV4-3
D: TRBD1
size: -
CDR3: CASSPGTGITGELFF
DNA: TGCGCCAGCAGCCCCGGGACAGGGATCACCGGGGAGCTGTTTTTT

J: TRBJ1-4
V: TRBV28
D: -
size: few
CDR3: CASSTGTRVVGLFF
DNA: TGTGCCAGCAGTACCGGGACACGGGTCGTCGGACTGTTTTTT

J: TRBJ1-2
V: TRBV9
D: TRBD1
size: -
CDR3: CASSLTGGAYGYTF
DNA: TGTGCCAGCAGCCTAACAGGGGGCGCCTATGGCTACACCTTC

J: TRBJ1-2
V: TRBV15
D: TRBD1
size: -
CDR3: CATSRDLTATGDSNYGYTF
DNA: TGTGCCACCAGCAGAGACCTGACCGCGACAGGGGACTCTAACTATGGCTACACCTTC

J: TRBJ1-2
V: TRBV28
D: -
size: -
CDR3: CASSPNPTGNYGYTF
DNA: TGTGCCAGCAGTCCAAATCCGACGGGTAACTATGGCTACACCTTC

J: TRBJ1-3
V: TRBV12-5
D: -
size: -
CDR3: CASGLDQGNTIYF
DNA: TGTGCTAGTGGTTTGGACCAGGGGAACACCATATATTTT

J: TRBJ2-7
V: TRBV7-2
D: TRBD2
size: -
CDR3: CASSLALAGDSYEQYF
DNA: TGTGCCAGCAGCTTAGCTCTAGCGGGGGACTCCTACGAGCAGTACTTC

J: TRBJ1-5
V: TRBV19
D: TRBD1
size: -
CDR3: CASSNKEQGGQPQHF
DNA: TGTGCCAGTAGCAATAAGGAACAGGGGGGTCAGCCCCAGCATTTT

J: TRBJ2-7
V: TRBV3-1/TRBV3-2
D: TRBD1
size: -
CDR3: CASSPDRRDRYEQYF
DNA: TGTGCCAGCAGCCCAGACCGACGGGACAGGTACGAGCAGTACTTC

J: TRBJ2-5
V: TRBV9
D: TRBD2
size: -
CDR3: CASSTGTSAETQYF
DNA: TGTGCCAGCAGCACCGGGACTAGCGCCGAGACCCAGTACTTC

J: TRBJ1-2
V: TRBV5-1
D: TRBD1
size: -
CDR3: CASSPGTGGAYGYTF
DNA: TGCGCCAGCAGCCCGGGGACAGGGGGCGCTTATGGCTACACCTTC

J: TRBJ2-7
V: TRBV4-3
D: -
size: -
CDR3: CASSADNYYEQYF
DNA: TGCGCCAGCAGCGCGGACAATTACTACGAGCAGTACTTC

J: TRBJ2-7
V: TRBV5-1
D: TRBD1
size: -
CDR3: CASSPTQGAYEQYF
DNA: TGCGCCAGCAGCCCCACTCAGGGGGCCTACGAGCAGTACTTC

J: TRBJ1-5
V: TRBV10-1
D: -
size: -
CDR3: CASSGSFRGSNQPQHF
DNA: TGCGCCAGCAGTGGCTCCTTCAGGGGTAGCAATCAGCCCCAGCATTTT

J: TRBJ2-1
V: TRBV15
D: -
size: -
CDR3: CATSPPDRYNEQFF
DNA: TGTGCCACCAGCCCACCAGACAGGTACAATGAGCAGTTCTTC

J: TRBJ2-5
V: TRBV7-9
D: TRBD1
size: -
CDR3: CASSSRDSRQETQYF
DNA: TGTGCCAGCAGCTCCCGGGACAGCCGTCAAGAGACCCAGTACTTC

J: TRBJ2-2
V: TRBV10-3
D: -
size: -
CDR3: CAISGNGELFF
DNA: TGTGCCATCTCGGGGAACGGGGAGCTGTTTTTT

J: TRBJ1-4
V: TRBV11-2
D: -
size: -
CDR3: CASSLPGSTNEKLFF
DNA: TGTGCCAGCAGCTTACCAGGTTCAACTAATGAAAAACTGTTTTTT

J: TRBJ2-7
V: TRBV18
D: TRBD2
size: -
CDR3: CASSPTSGGASGEQYF
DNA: TGTGCCAGCTCACCTACTAGCGGGGGGGCTTCTGGCGAGCAGTACTTC